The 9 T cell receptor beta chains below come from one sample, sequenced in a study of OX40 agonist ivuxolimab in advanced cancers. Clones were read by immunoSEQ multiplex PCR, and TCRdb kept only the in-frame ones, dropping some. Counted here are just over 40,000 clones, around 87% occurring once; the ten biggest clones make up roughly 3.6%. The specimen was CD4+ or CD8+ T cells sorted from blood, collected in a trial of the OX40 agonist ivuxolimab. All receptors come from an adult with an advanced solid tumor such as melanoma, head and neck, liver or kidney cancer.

CDR3 region: CASSTTGGAYGYTF. The CDR3 bases are TGTGCCAGCAGCACAACAGGGGGCGCTTATGGCTACACCTTC. V and J are TRBV5-4 and TRBJ1-2, with 9 bases aligning to TRBD1. CDR3 length equals 14 residues. Germline V lookup: CDR1 SGHNT, CDR2 YYREEE (reference sequence). The J segment lost 5 bases and the V segment lost 4 bases, leaving 6 bases of the junction unmatched.

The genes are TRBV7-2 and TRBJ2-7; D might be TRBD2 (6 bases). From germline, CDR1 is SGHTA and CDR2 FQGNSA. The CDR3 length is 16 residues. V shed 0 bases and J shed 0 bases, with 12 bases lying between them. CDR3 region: CASSLAVSGISYEQYF. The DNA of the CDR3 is TGTGCCAGCAGCTTAGCGGTTAGCGGCATCTCCTACGAGCAGTACTTC.

CDR3 DNA sequence: TGTGCCAGCAGCAAGCGGACAGGGGTGTACAATCAGCCCCAGCATTTT. Amino acids: CASSKRTGVYNQPQHF. V is TRBV5-6 and J is TRBJ1-5, with 9 nucleotides matching TRBD1. The germline gives CDR1 SGHDT, CDR2 YYEEEE. The CDR3 is 16 residues long. V shed 4 bases and J 3 bases; nucleotides not matched to a gene: 8.

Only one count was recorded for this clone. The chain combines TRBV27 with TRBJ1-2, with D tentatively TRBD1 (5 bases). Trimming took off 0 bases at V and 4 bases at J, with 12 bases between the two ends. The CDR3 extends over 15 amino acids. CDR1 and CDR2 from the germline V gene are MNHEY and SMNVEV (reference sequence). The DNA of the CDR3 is TGTGCCAGCAGTTTATCGGTCGGGGGGATCTATGGCTACACCTTC. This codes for CASSLSVGGIYGYTF.

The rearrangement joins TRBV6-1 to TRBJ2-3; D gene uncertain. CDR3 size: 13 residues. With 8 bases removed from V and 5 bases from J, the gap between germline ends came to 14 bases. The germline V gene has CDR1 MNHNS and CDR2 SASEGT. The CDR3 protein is CASLESRGDTQYF. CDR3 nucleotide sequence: TGTGCCAGCCTTGAGTCTCGCGGAGATACGCAGTATTTT.

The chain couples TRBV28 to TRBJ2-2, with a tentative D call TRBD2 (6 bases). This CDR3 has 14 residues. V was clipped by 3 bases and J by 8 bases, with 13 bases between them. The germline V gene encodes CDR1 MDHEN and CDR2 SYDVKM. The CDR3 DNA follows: TGTGCCAGCAGTTTGGGACTCCCACGGGGGGAGCTGTTTTTT. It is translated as CASSLGLPRGELFF.

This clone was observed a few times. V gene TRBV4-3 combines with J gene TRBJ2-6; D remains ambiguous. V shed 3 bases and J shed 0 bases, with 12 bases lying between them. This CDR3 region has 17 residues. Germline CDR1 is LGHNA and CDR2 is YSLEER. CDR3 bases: TGCGCCAGCAGCCAGGCTTGGTCGACCTCTGGGGCCAACGTCCTGACTTTC. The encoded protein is CASSQAWSTSGANVLTF.

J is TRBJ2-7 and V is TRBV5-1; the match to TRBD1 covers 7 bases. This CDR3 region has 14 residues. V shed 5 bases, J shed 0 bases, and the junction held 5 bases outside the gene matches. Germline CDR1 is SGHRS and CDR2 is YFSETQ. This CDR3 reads CASRGQASSYEQYF. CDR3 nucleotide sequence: TGCGCCAGCAGAGGACAGGCGAGCTCCTACGAGCAGTACTTC.

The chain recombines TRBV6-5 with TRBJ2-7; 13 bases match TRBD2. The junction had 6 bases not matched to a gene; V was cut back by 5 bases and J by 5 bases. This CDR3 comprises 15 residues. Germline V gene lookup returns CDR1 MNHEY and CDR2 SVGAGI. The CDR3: CASSGRTSGSHEQYF. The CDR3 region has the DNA TGTGCCAGCAGTGGCAGGACTAGCGGGAGCCACGAGCAGTACTTC.